These 6 T cell receptor beta chains were all obtained from the same sample, sequenced in a study of tumor and adjacent non-tumor tissue in lung cancer. No cell sorting was done before RNA was extracted from the tissue. The library came from three nested PCR rounds adapted from ARM-PCR protocols. In TCRdb, the multiplex PCR reads were re-called with MiXCR into one record per CDR3 protein. The sample lists fewer than 120,000 distinct CDR3 sequences; nearly 85% were seen once. The specimen sequenced was lung tumor tissue. The source of these receptors is a man aged 65 to 85 with non-small cell lung cancer.

Turning to this clonotype: Compared with germline, one end of the junction differs, possibly owing to a read error. This chain uses TRBV4-2 with TRBJ2-7, with D perhaps matching TRBD1 (6 bases). The CDR3 sequence is 14 residues long. Germline-derived CDR1 and CDR2 are LGHNA and YNFKEQ. CDR3 region: CASNQAQGLYEQYF. CDR3 coding DNA: TGTGCCAGCAACCAAGCACAGGGTCTCTACGAGCAGTATTTC.

The chain joins TRBV5-5 to TRBJ1-1, with D maybe TRBD1 (5 bases). The germline V and J ends were trimmed by 9 bases and 1 base, with 16 bases remaining between them. The CDR3 is made up of 14 amino acids. CDR1 and CDR2 (germline): SGHKS, YYEKEE (reference sequence). CDR3 region: CANDPDITNTEAFF. As DNA, the CDR3 is TGTGCCAACGACCCGGACATCACGAACACTGAAGCTTTCTTT.

Note on this clonotype: As the CDR3 is not closed by the conserved phenylalanine or tryptophan, this likely results from a read error. The chain combines TRBV4-1 with TRBJ2-1; the D call may be TRBD1 or TRBD2 (5 bases each). Trimming cost V 4 bases and J 10 bases, with 26 bases left between them. The CDR3 is 17 residues long. Germline CDR1 MGHRA, CDR2 YSYEKL. The CDR3 DNA reads TGCGCCAGCAGCCCTACTCACTCGGGACCTTTGAGGAAAGAGCAGTTCTTA. Its protein product is CASSPTHSGPLRKEQFL.

Comments on this clonotype: The junction departs from germline at one end; a sequencing error may be responsible. The rearrangement uses TRBV6-6 and TRBJ2-3; the D is unclear. This CDR3 comprises 14 residues. Germline V lookup: CDR1 MNHNY, CDR2 SVGAGI (reference sequence). CDR3 loop: CTSSLHSEADTQYF. CDR3 bases: TGTACCAGCAGCCTACATAGTGAGGCAGATACGCAGTATTTT.

A word on this clonotype: This sequence may be a read error, since a much larger clone differs from it by one base. This chain uses TRBV28 with TRBJ1-2, with D perhaps matching TRBD1 (6 bases). The CDR3 runs 15 residues. In germline, CDR1 is MDHEN, CDR2 SYDVKM. CDR3 coding DNA: TGTGCCAACAGTTTAGGGTGGACAGTTTTAGGGGGCTACACCTTC. Translation gives CANSLGWTVLGGYTF.

Worth noting for this clonotype: At one end, the junction sequence differs from germline, possibly due to a read error. The chain is built from TRBV5-4 and TRBJ1-2; 7 bases align to TRBD1. Germline-derived CDR1 and CDR2 are SGHNT and YYREEE (reference sequence). This CDR3 is built from 14 residues. CDR3 amino acids: CASSRENRGEGYSF. The CDR3 coding sequence is TGTGCCAGCAGCAGAGAAAACAGGGGTGAAGGCTACTCCTTC.